The T cell receptor beta chain described here comes from a study of cytomegalovirus exposure and HLA in healthy donors. Germline CDR1 SQVTM, CDR2 ANQGSEA. The CDR3 has 12 amino acids. The ends were cut back, 7 bases at V and 5 bases at J, with 14 bases in the middle. This PCR relied on a set of 60 Vbeta primers and 13 Jbeta primers. Clones were sequenced by immunoSEQ multiplex PCR, and TCRdb holds only the in-frame ones, with some missing. This table holds approximately 54,000 clones, approximately 77% found once. Input material: PBMCs. The chain links TRBV29-1 to TRBJ1-1; D perhaps matches TRBD1 (6 bases). This TCR derives from a woman between 18 and 29 years old in good health and CMV-seronegative. DNA of the CDR3: TGCAGCGGGTCCCAGGGGTGGACTGAAGCTTTCTTT. The encoded protein is CSGSQGWTEAFF.